The sequence of this T cell receptor (beta chain) was determined in a study of blood T cell repertoires in COVID-19. Turning to the study itself: Some COVID-19 samples were acute and others convalescent; all came from the United States, Italy and Spain. From T cells, B-cell-depleted T cells, or PBMCs came the material, which was cDNA or gDNA.

The V end was cut by 1 base, the J end by 5 bases, with 12 bases between. CDR3 size: 14 residues. Germline assignment: CDR1 SGHAT and CDR2 FQNNGV. In the source study's methods: Using reference gene primer amplification, nucleated cell counts were estimated. Profiling relied on immunoSEQ multiplex PCR, and the TCRdb table lists in-frame clones only, not all of them. V and J calls and clone size follow that table, whereas D and trimming were derived from the DNA. This sample yields 14,000 to 15,000 clones, of which around 86% are seen a single time; roughly 17% belongs to the top ten. This clone is a singleton in its sample.

This TCR was sampled from a human donor in a cohort sampled during active COVID-19. The chain employs TRBV11-2 and TRBJ2-7; D gene unclear. The sample comprised peripheral blood. CDR3 in DNA: TGTGCCAGCAGCTTAGGGGCATTACGAGACGAGCAGTACTTC. It translates to CASSLGALRDEQYF. The full variable domain, with the rest looked up from reference TRBV11-2 and TRBJ2-7, is EAGVAQSPRYKIIEKRQSVAFWCNPISGHATLYWYQQILGQGPKLLIQFQNNGVVDDSQLPKDRFSAERLKGVDSTLKIQPAKLEDSAVYLCASSLGALRDEQYFGPGTRLTVT.